Below, 18 T cell receptor beta chains from the same sample are listed, as sequenced in a study of blood T cell repertoires in COVID-19. The repertoire was sequenced with immunoSEQ multiplex PCR; TCRdb's copy has only in-frame clones and lacks some. The sample holds about 54,000 clones, 80% to 90% seen once. Sequencing was done on a sample of peripheral blood. Source of these receptors: a man aged 50-59 years with acute or convalescent COVID-19.

The chain couples TRBV19 to TRBJ1-5, with a possible D match to TRBD1 (5 bases). Looked up from germline, CDR1 is LNHDA and CDR2 is SQIVND (reference sequence). CDR3 size: 14 residues. With 3 bases removed from V and 3 bases from J, the gap between germline ends came to 9 bases. DNA for the CDR3: TGTGCCAGTAGTATCGGCAGGGCCAATCAGCCCCAGCATTTT. Its protein is CASSIGRANQPQHF.

The chain combines TRBV7-3 with TRBJ2-3, with 12 bases lining up with TRBD2. V lost 4 bases and J lost 1; bases outside the gene matches: 6. In germline, CDR1 is SGHTA, CDR2 FQGTGA. The CDR3 covers 17 residues. The CDR3 DNA sequence: TGTGCCAGCAGCTCCGGGACTAGCGGGCTGCGCACAGATACGCAGTATTTT. Its translation is CASSSGTSGLRTDTQYF.

V is TRBV10-3 and J is TRBJ1-1; D perhaps matches TRBD1 (5 bases). Germline CDR1 is ENHRY and CDR2 is SYGVKD. This CDR3 has 14 residues. V lost 6 bases, J lost 4 bases, and 15 bases lay in between. For the CDR3, the DNA is TGTGCCATCAGGCGGGGGAGTGATGGCACTGAAGCTTTCTTT. Translation: CAIRRGSDGTEAFF.

CDR3 DNA sequence: TGTGCCAGCAGCCAGAGGAGGCAGCACAGGGTTGAATATGGCTACACCTTC. It specifies CASSQRRQHRVEYGYTF. This sequence joins TRBV3-1 (or the pseudogene TRBV3-2) and TRBJ1-2; the D gene is possibly TRBD1 (6 bases). V lost 3 bases to trimming and J lost 5 bases, with 22 bases between them. Germline V gene data show CDR1 as LGHDT and CDR2 as YNNKEL (reference sequence). The CDR3 loop spans 17 amino acids.

The chain is built from TRBV15 and TRBJ1-4, with TRBD1 matching over 10 bases. The CDR3 loop spans 16 amino acids. With 0 bases clipped from V and 5 bases from J, the junction kept 3 bases outside the gene matches. The germline CDR1 and CDR2 sequences are LNHNV and YYDKDF (reference sequence). The CDR3 nucleotides are TGTGCCACCAGCAGAGATGCGGGACAGGGGAATGAAAAACTGTTTTTT. As protein: CATSRDAGQGNEKLFF. The full variable domain, completed using reference TRBV15 and TRBJ1-4, is DAMVIQNPRYQVTQFGKPVTLSCSQTLNHNVMYWYQQKSSQAPKLLFHYYDKDFNNEADTPDNFQSRRPNTSFCFLDIRSPGLGDTAMYLCATSRDAGQGNEKLFFGSGTQLSVL.

This chain uses TRBV5-1 with TRBJ1-1; D remains unclear. Germline V gene data show CDR1 as SGHRS and CDR2 as YFSETQ. The CDR3 spans 14 residues. The V and J ends lost 2 bases and 2 bases respectively, with 10 bases between them. The CDR3 DNA is TGCGCCAGCAGCTTATCTGGGCTCAACACTGAAGCTTTCTTT. This gives the protein CASSLSGLNTEAFF. Based on the CDR3 plus reference TRBV5-1 and TRBJ1-1, the full variable domain is KAGVTQTPRYLIKTRGQQVTLSCSPISGHRSVSWYQQTPGQGLQFLFEYFSETQRNKGNFPGRFSGRQFSNSRSEMNVSTLELGDSALYLCASSLSGLNTEAFFGQGTRLTVV.

The J gene is TRBJ2-7, the V gene TRBV10-3; D is ambiguous. The length of the CDR3 is 11 residues. V shed 4 bases and J shed 9 bases, with 10 bases lying between them. The germline V gene encodes CDR1 ENHRY and CDR2 SYGVKD. CDR3 sequence (DNA): TGTGCCATCAGTGGAGGAGAGGCGCAGTACTTC. Protein sequence: CAISGGEAQYF.

The chain joins TRBV7-2 to TRBJ2-2; possible D gene TRBD2, 5 bases. From germline, CDR1 is SGHTA and CDR2 FQGNSA. This CDR3 contains 14 residues. Trimming stripped 0 bases from V and 6 bases from J, with 8 bases between. CDR3 region: CASSLAGVAGELFF. The CDR3 nucleotides read TGTGCCAGCAGCTTAGCGGGAGTGGCCGGGGAGCTGTTTTTT. Together with reference TRBV7-2 and TRBJ2-2, the CDR3 gives the full variable domain: GAGVSQSPSNKVTEKGKDVELRCDPISGHTALYWYRQSLGQGLEFLIYFQGNSAPDKSGLPSDRFSAERTGGSVSTLTIQRTQQEDSAVYLCASSLAGVAGELFFGEGSRLTVL.

This clone was found a few times. Here the CDR3 reads CASSLVGGGARETQYF. CDR3 DNA sequence: TGTGCCAGCAGCTTAGTAGGAGGAGGGGCCAGGGAGACCCAGTACTTC. The chain links TRBV7-9 to TRBJ2-5; maybe TRBD2 (6 bases). CDR1 SEHNR and CDR2 FQNEAQ come from the germline V gene (reference sequence). The CDR3 covers 16 residues. V lost 1 base to trimming and J lost 5 bases, with 17 bases between them.

The chain employs TRBV27 and TRBJ2-1, with no clear D. Per germline, CDR1 MNHEY and CDR2 SMNVEV (reference sequence). The germline V and J ends were trimmed by 2 bases and 0 bases, with 8 bases remaining between them. This CDR3 spans 15 amino acids. The CDR3 protein is CASSLAIGSYNEQFF. Here the CDR3 DNA reads TGTGCCAGCAGTTTAGCGATTGGCTCCTACAATGAGCAGTTCTTC.

The gene calls are TRBV3-1 (or the pseudogene TRBV3-2) and TRBJ2-3; the D gene is possibly TRBD1 (5 bases). This CDR3 is 14 amino acids long. Germline CDR1 reads LGHDT; CDR2 reads YNNKEL (reference sequence). V was clipped by 4 bases and J by 2 bases, with 10 bases between them. As DNA, the CDR3 is TGTGCCAGCAGCCTAGCAGGGAACACAGATACGCAGTATTTT. Translated, it gives CASSLAGNTDTQYF.

The genes are TRBV18 and TRBJ2-5; a weak D match, TRBD1 (6 bases). Germline-derived CDR1 and CDR2 are KGHSH and LQKENI. V was pared by 4 bases and J by 4 bases, with 10 bases between. The CDR3 length is 13 residues. The CDR3 bases are TGTGCCAGCTCACAAGACAGGCCAGAGACCCAGTACTTC. Translation gives CASSQDRPETQYF.

V is TRBV19 and J is TRBJ2-1; the match to TRBD1 covers 7 bases. V lost 3 bases and J lost 6; bases outside the gene matches: 8. Per the germline V gene, CDR1 is LNHDA and CDR2 is SQIVND (reference sequence). The CDR3 contains 15 residues. The CDR3 region is CASSIDRATGNEQFF. The CDR3 coding sequence is TGTGCCAGTAGTATCGACAGGGCAACGGGCAATGAGCAGTTCTTC.

The chain employs TRBV6-6 and TRBJ1-2; 7 bases are a match to TRBD1. V gave up 6 bases and J gave up 2 bases; unmatched junction bases: 9. The germline V gene has CDR1 MNHNY and CDR2 SVGAGI (reference sequence). This CDR3 has 15 amino acids. Here the CDR3 DNA reads TGTGCCAGCAGAGGGGGCGGACGGTTAAACTATGGCTACACCTTC. It is translated as CASRGGGRLNYGYTF.

The gene calls are TRBV6-2 or TRBV6-3 and TRBJ2-5; 13 positions match TRBD2. Germline assignment: CDR1 MNHEY and CDR2 SVGEGT. The CDR3 runs to 16 residues. Losses at the gene ends were 4 bases for V and 4 bases for J; bases not matched to a gene: 6. The CDR3 bases are TGTGCCAGCAGTTCATTGGGACTAGCGGGATTAGAGACCCAGTACTTC. Protein sequence: CASSSLGLAGLETQYF.

The CDR3 loop reads CASSSLTGKANYGYTF. The CDR3 DNA reads as TGTGCCAGCAGCTCCCTGACAGGGAAGGCGAACTATGGCTACACCTTC. V usage is TRBV7-8 and J usage is TRBJ1-2; 7 bases match TRBD1. CDR1 is SGHVS and CDR2 is FQNEAQ in the germline V gene. The CDR3 has 16 amino acids. Trimming removed 4 bases from V and 2 bases from J; junction bases left unmatched: 10.

The V call is TRBV11-2, the J call TRBJ2-2, with 10 bases identical to TRBD1. The CDR3 totals 16 residues. Losses at the gene ends were 6 bases for V and 5 bases for J; bases not matched to a gene: 9. Germline V CDR1 and CDR2: SGHAT, FQNNGV. The CDR3 DNA follows: TGTGCCAGCAGGAACCTCCGACAGGGGGCAACCGGGGAGCTGTTTTTT. Translating gives CASRNLRQGATGELFF.

This chain connects TRBV30 to TRBJ1-3; D uncertain. V gave up 8 bases and J gave up 2 bases, with 13 bases separating them. The CDR3 loop spans 13 amino acids. Germline CDR1 is GTSNPN and CDR2 is SVGIG (reference sequence). The CDR3 loop is CAGQATPGNTIYF. The DNA of the CDR3 is TGTGCCGGTCAGGCCACCCCTGGAAACACCATATATTTT.